This T cell receptor beta chain was recorded in a study of cytomegalovirus exposure and HLA in healthy donors. The CDR3 has 16 residues. Germline lookup yields CDR1 SGHDT and CDR2 YYEEEE. V was trimmed by 0 bases and J by 0 bases, leaving 13 bases between them. Generated by immunoSEQ multiplex PCR, the TCRdb table keeps only in-frame clones and is missing some. The sample records 150,000 or so clones, approximately 86% being singletons. V and J are TRBV5-6 and TRBJ2-7; possibly TRBD1 for D (6 bases). This TCR was sampled from a man aged 18 to 29 in good health and CMV-seropositive. Material for sequencing was PBMCs. The CDR3 loop is CASSLAGGQYSYEQYF. CDR3 sequence (DNA): TGTGCCAGCAGCTTGGCCGGAGGACAGTACTCCTACGAGCAGTACTTC. The full variable domain, completed using reference TRBV5-6 and TRBJ2-7, is DAGVTQSPTHLIKTRGQQVTLRCSPKSGHDTVSWYQQALGQGPQFIFQYYEEEERQRGNFPDRFSGHQFPNYSSELNVNALLLGDSALYLCASSLAGGQYSYEQYFGPGTRLTVT.